This is a list of T cell receptor beta chains from one sample in a study of blood T cell repertoires in COVID-19. Repertoires were generated with immunoSEQ multiplex PCR, while TCRdb's copy carries only in-frame clones and drops some. The sample records about 160,000 clones, 82% being singletons. The sample taken for sequencing was peripheral blood. Receptors were obtained from a woman over 75 with active or convalescent COVID-19. The conserved cysteine and the conserved F or W are not part of the CDR3 here.

J gene	V gene	CDR3 protein
TRBJ1-5	TRBV2	ATSGQSNQPQH
TRBJ2-7	TRBV28	ASRSQGGESYEQY
TRBJ2-7	TRBV5-4	ASSLAVGAGSHEQY
TRBJ2-1	TRBV5-1	ASSLGLAGEQF
TRBJ2-2	TRBV12-3/TRBV12-4	ASSYIGELF
TRBJ1-1	TRBV19	ASSPPQGLGTEAF
TRBJ2-2	TRBV7-3	ASSTLPGTSGKTNTGELF
TRBJ1-5	TRBV6-1	ASSEMGQRDQPQH
TRBJ2-1	TRBV23-1	ASSQSYGSAYHQQF
TRBJ2-1	TRBV10-3	AISESTSGDREQF
TRBJ1-1	TRBV28	ASSRREGWNTEAF
TRBJ1-6	TRBV6-5	AGGQGGGNSPLH
TRBJ2-7	TRBV7-3	ASSLRGASGYEQY
TRBJ2-2	TRBV10-1	ASRTGQNTGELF
TRBJ2-5	TRBV12-3/TRBV12-4	ASSLSETQY
TRBJ2-5	TRBV7-6	ASSTILVETQY
TRBJ2-1	TRBV7-9	ASSLGAGGLYNEQF
TRBJ2-1	TRBV24-1	ATSDQDRGIHNEQF
TRBJ2-7	TRBV7-3	ASSLTSGGSYEQY
TRBJ2-7	TRBV5-6	ASTSPTSTGGGTYEQY
TRBJ2-3	TRBV3-1/TRBV3-2	ASSLDSRTDTQY
TRBJ1-1	TRBV6-1	ASSPSGVTEAF
TRBJ1-1	TRBV28	ASSLSGTKYTEAF
TRBJ2-2	TRBV25-1	ASSSGTGDAGELF
TRBJ2-7	TRBV4-1	ASSQDLTYEQY
TRBJ2-1	TRBV20-1	SARLVPGQF
TRBJ2-1	TRBV12-5	ASGLGIGDSLEQF
TRBJ2-7	TRBV5-1	ASSLTGVYEQY
TRBJ2-3	TRBV7-3	ASSLGGGRAPDTQY
TRBJ1-2	TRBV7-9	ASSAGTGTSYT
TRBJ1-2	TRBV2	ASGSTDYGYT
TRBJ2-3	TRBV28	ASSTRDRGGTDTQY
TRBJ1-5	TRBV29-1	SVAGQGGNQPQH
TRBJ1-1	TRBV5-4	ASSLETGGNTEAF
TRBJ1-4	TRBV20-1	SASSPSGLF
TRBJ1-5	TRBV21-1	ASSRRVYSNQPQH
TRBJ1-2	TRBV6-1	ASSEVSGANYGYT
TRBJ1-1	TRBV6-6	ASSSPGGGATEAF
TRBJ2-1	TRBV19	ASSIGGSWDEQF
TRBJ1-1	TRBV19	ASSIMGPMTEAF
TRBJ2-1	TRBV4-1	ASSLLAGAYNEQF
TRBJ1-2	TRBV7-2	ASSLARDTYYGYT
TRBJ1-1	TRBV5-1	ASSSLGVNTEAF